This entry concerns a single T cell receptor beta chain. Antigen specificity is unknown. The entry originates in a study of a mutant IDH1 vaccine in newly diagnosed glioma. On the study more broadly: Patients had received radiotherapy, temozolomide, or both previously, most receiving both. Study-wide points: A vaccine-induced immune response developed in roughly 93% of the patients. Pseudoprogression looked unconnected to shifts in top peripheral T cell clonotypes.

The V and J ends lost 4 bases and 0 bases respectively, with 19 bases between them. Germline V gene sequence: CDR1 LNHDA, CDR2 SQIVND (reference sequence). The CDR3 loop spans 17 amino acids. Generated by immunoSEQ multiplex PCR, the TCRdb table keeps only in-frame clones and is missing some. The table has around 82,000 clones, more than 65% seen once. Time point meaning: baseline, week 1 (first vaccination visit). Treatment given: pre-vaccination baseline after standard-of-care therapy. Newly diagnosed WHO grade 3 or 4 IDH1-mutant, ATRX-lost astrocytomas were identified in the donors. This TCR was recovered from a middle-aged man with glioma. Some clones in this sample may be carry-over from other donors' samples. The chain carries TRBV19 and TRBJ2-7, with a tentative D call TRBD1 (5 bases). Sample: PBMCs, taken from a glioma patient treated with radiotherapy, temozolomide or both. Written as DNA, the CDR3 is TGTGCCAGTAGTAGTCTCCCCTTGACAGTCCGCTCCTACGAGCAGTACTTC. It encodes CASSSLPLTVRSYEQYF.